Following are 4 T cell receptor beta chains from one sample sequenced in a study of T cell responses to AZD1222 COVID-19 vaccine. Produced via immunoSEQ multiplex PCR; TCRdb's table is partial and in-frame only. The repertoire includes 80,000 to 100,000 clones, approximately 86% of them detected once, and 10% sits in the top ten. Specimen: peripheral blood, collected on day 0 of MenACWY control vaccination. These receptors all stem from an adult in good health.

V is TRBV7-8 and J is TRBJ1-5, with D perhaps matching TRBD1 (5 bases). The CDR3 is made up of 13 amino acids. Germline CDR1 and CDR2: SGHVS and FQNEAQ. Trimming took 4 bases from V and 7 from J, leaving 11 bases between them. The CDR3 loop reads CASSWGEGQPQHF. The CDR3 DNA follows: TGTGCCAGCAGCTGGGGGGAGGGACAGCCCCAGCATTTT.

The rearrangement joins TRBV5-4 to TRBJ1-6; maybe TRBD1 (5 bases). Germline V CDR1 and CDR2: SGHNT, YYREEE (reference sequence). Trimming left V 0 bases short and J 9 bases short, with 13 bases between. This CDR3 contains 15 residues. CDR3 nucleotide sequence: TGTGCCAGCAGCTTGGTGGGGACCTCTATTTCACCCCTCCACTTT. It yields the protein CASSLVGTSISPLHF.

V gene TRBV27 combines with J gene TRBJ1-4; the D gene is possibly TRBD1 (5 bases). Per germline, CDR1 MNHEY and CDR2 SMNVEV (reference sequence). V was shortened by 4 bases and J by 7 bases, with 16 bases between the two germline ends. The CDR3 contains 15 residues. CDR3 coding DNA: TGTGCCAGCAGTTGGAGGGGACCCGGGGGTGAAAAACTGTTTTTT. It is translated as CASSWRGPGGEKLFF.

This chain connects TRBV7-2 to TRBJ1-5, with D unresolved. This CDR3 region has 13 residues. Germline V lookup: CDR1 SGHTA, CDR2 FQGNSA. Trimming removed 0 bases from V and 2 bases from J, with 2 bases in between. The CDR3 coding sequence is TGTGCCAGCAGCTTAGCCCGCAATCAGCCCCAGCATTTT. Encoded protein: CASSLARNQPQHF.